The 20 T cell receptor beta chains in this list originate from one sample, sequenced in a study of T cell changes during pregnancy in multiple sclerosis. The method was immunoSEQ multiplex PCR; TCRdb's version includes in-frame clones alone and lacks a portion of them. The table lists about 66,000 clones, about 91% of them singletons. The sequencing here drew on CD8+ T cells from peripheral blood mononuclear cells, taken before pregnancy. The origin of the receptors is a female donor with multiple sclerosis, enrolled in a pregnancy study.

The chain carries TRBV7-8 and TRBJ1-1; D not certain. V was clipped by 2 bases and J by 1 base, with 8 bases between them. This CDR3 spans 14 amino acids. CDR1 is SGHVS and CDR2 is FQNEAQ in the germline V gene. The CDR3 reads CASSLQAANTEAFF. The DNA of the CDR3 is TGTGCCAGCAGCTTACAGGCAGCGAACACTGAAGCTTTCTTT.

This clone has a handful of counts. This chain links TRBV10-3 with TRBJ1-1; 7 bases are a match to TRBD1. Germline V CDR1 and CDR2: ENHRY, SYGVKD. Trimming removed 6 bases from V and 0 bases from J; junction bases left unmatched: 4. This CDR3 is 14 amino acids long. CDR3 loop: CAIRSTGLNTEAFF. Here the CDR3 DNA reads TGTGCCATCAGGTCGACAGGGTTGAACACTGAAGCTTTCTTT.

This sequence joins TRBV15 and TRBJ2-3, with D maybe TRBD1 (6 bases). This CDR3 spans 13 amino acids. The germline V and J ends were trimmed by 6 bases and 9 bases, with 16 bases remaining between them. From germline, CDR1 is LNHNV and CDR2 YYDKDF (reference sequence). CDR3 nucleotide sequence: TGTGCCACCAGGCAGGATTGGGGGCGGACGCAGTATTTT. Translation gives CATRQDWGRTQYF.

V usage is TRBV29-1 and J usage is TRBJ2-2; TRBD1 aligns across 8 bases. CDR1 and CDR2 from the germline V gene are SQVTM and ANQGSEA. The CDR3 runs 14 residues. V dropped 5 bases and J dropped 0; count of bases not matched to a gene: 2. The DNA for the CDR3 is TGCAGCGTTCCGGGACAGGCGAACACCGGGGAGCTGTTTTTT. Its translation: CSVPGQANTGELFF.

The chain links TRBV7-8 to TRBJ2-1; tentatively, D is TRBD1 (6 bases). This CDR3 region has 15 residues. V was pared by 6 bases and J by 3 bases, with 15 bases between. CDR1 and CDR2 from the germline V gene are SGHVS and FQNEAQ. The CDR3 sequence is CASSNRESIYNEQFF. The CDR3 DNA is TGTGCCAGCAGTAACAGGGAGAGCATCTACAATGAGCAGTTCTTC.

This chain links TRBV13 with TRBJ2-5, with 15 nucleotides matching TRBD2. The germline V gene has CDR1 PRHDT and CDR2 FYEKMQ (reference sequence). The ends lost 5 bases at V and 5 bases at J; junction bases unmatched: 6. The CDR3 consists of 16 residues. The CDR3 DNA sequence: TGTGCCAGCAGCCCGGGACTAGCGGGGGGCGCTGAGACCCAGTACTTC. It specifies CASSPGLAGGAETQYF.

The J gene is TRBJ1-6, the V gene TRBV28, with D possibly being TRBD1 (6 bases). V lost 4 bases, J lost 6 bases, and 16 bases lay in between. CDR1 is MDHEN and CDR2 is SYDVKM in the germline V gene. This CDR3 has 16 amino acids. CDR3 residues: CASSSLDSGANSPLHF. CDR3 in DNA: TGTGCCAGCAGTTCGTTGGACTCAGGGGCTAATTCACCCCTCCACTTT.

This clone was detected a few times. V gene TRBV7-9 combines with J gene TRBJ1-1; D ambiguous. The CDR3 sequence is 15 residues long. V shed 2 bases and J shed 1 base, with 11 bases lying between them. Germline V gives CDR1 SEHNR, CDR2 FQNEAQ (reference sequence). CDR3 amino acids: CASSLLGLQNTEAFF. The CDR3 bases are TGTGCCAGCAGCTTACTCGGTCTGCAGAACACTGAAGCTTTCTTT.

The chain employs TRBV27 and TRBJ2-7, with TRBD2 matching 7 bases. The germline CDR1 and CDR2 sequences are MNHEY and SMNVEV (reference sequence). With 0 bases clipped from V and 5 bases from J, the junction kept 4 bases outside the gene matches. CDR3 length: 14 amino acids. The CDR3 loop is CASSLSSAGDEQYF. The CDR3 DNA follows: TGTGCCAGCAGTTTATCATCCGCGGGGGACGAGCAGTACTTC.

As concerns this clone: A read error may account for a junction end that differs from germline. The chain recombines TRBV7-6 with TRBJ2-1, with D possibly TRBD2 on 5 matching bases. The V gene's germline CDR1 is SGHVS and CDR2 FNYEAQ. The CDR3 spans 14 residues. DNA of the CDR3: TGTGCCAGCAGCTCTAATCCATCCTGGGAGCGAAGTGTCTTC. Protein sequence: CASSSNPSWERSVF. The whole variable domain, filled in from reference TRBV7-6 and TRBJ2-1, reads GAGVSQSPRYKVTKRGQDVALRCDPISGHVSLYWYRQALGQGPEFLTYFNYEAQQDKSGLPNDRFSAERPEGSISTLTIQRTEQRDSAMYRCASSSNPSWERSVFGPGTRLTVL.

The chain couples TRBV5-6 to TRBJ2-5; 8 bases match TRBD1. This CDR3 contains 13 residues. Germline V lookup: CDR1 SGHDT, CDR2 YYEEEE. V dropped 5 bases and J dropped 5; count of bases not matched to a gene: 5. CDR3 nucleotides: TGTGCCAGCAGAAGACAGGGGCAGGAGACCCAGTACTTC. Its protein product is CASRRQGQETQYF.

The J gene is TRBJ2-3, the V gene TRBV9; TRBD2 matches 12 bases. Trimming cost V 2 bases and J 2 bases; bases outside gene matches: 3. Germline V gene sequence: CDR1 SGDLS, CDR2 YYNGEE. The CDR3 covers 16 residues. The CDR3 DNA sequence: TGTGCCAGCAGCGTGACTAGCGGGGGATCCACAGATACGCAGTATTTT. This codes for CASSVTSGGSTDTQYF.

This clone turned up a few times. The V and J genes are TRBV7-6 and TRBJ1-2, with TRBD1 as a possible D gene (5 bases). V was clipped by 4 bases and J by 5 bases, with 11 bases between them. The CDR3 totals 13 residues. The germline V gene encodes CDR1 SGHVS and CDR2 FNYEAQ. The CDR3 nucleotides are TGTGCCAGCAGCTCCATGCCAGGGTATGGCTACACCTTC. Its translation: CASSSMPGYGYTF.

The chain carries TRBV9 and TRBJ2-4; D uncertain. V was shortened by 0 bases and J by 6 bases, with 10 bases between the two germline ends. Germline V gene lookup returns CDR1 SGDLS and CDR2 YYNGEE. CDR3 size: 14 residues. The CDR3 sequence is CASSVAGSGNIQYF. The CDR3 DNA is TGTGCCAGCAGCGTAGCCGGGTCCGGAAACATTCAGTACTTC.

The chain has TRBV19 and TRBJ1-2; 7 nucleotides align to TRBD1. The CDR3 runs 13 residues. The V and J ends lost 1 base and 8 bases, in that order; junction bases with no gene match: 4. CDR1 and CDR2 (germline): LNHDA, SQIVND (reference sequence). CDR3 bases: TGTGCCAGTAGTATAGGGACAGGTGGGGGCTACACCTTC. It specifies CASSIGTGGGYTF.

CDR3 region: CASSDLAGGDNEQFF. For the CDR3, the DNA is TGTGCCAGCAGCGATCTAGCGGGGGGTGACAATGAGCAGTTCTTC. The chain is built from TRBV9 and TRBJ2-1; TRBD2 aligns across 11 bases. The CDR3 totals 15 residues. J was trimmed by 5 bases and V by 3 bases; bases with no gene match: 4. Germline loops: CDR1 SGDLS, CDR2 YYNGEE.

Points on this clone: Other nucleotide sequences in the sample specify the same CDR3. The V gene is TRBV6-5, the J gene TRBJ1-1, with D unresolved. The CDR3 spans 13 residues. With 0 bases removed from V and 4 bases from J, the gap between germline ends came to 6 bases. The germline V gene has CDR1 MNHEY and CDR2 SVGAGI. The CDR3 DNA is TGTGCCAGCAGTTACTCCCGAGGCACTGAAGCTTTCTTT. Amino acids: CASSYSRGTEAFF.

The genes are TRBV7-8 and TRBJ2-4, with TRBD1 identical over 9 bases. Germline assignment: CDR1 SGHVS and CDR2 FQNEAQ. Trimming cost V 8 bases and J 8 bases; bases outside gene matches: 7. This CDR3 spans 13 amino acids. The CDR3 DNA reads TGTGCCAGCGGGGACAGGGCGGGAGACATTCAGTACTTC. Protein product: CASGDRAGDIQYF.

The CDR3 bases are TGTGCCAGCAGTGAACCCTCAATACTCCAAGATACGCAGTATTTT. This sequence encodes CASSEPSILQDTQYF. This chain connects TRBV6-1 to TRBJ2-3; unclear D gene. V was pared by 2 bases and J by 5 bases, with 14 bases between. The germline V gene encodes CDR1 MNHNS and CDR2 SASEGT. The CDR3 loop spans 15 amino acids.

A few counts support this clone. The V gene is TRBV30, the J gene TRBJ1-1, with 8 nucleotides matching TRBD1. This CDR3 contains 14 residues. Germline V gene data show CDR1 as GTSNPN and CDR2 as SVGIG (reference sequence). V was pared by 2 bases and J by 5 bases, with 7 bases of the junction left unmatched. The CDR3 bases are TGTGCCTGGAGTCCAGGGGGCACGGGAACTGAAGCTTTCTTT. It translates to CAWSPGGTGTEAFF.